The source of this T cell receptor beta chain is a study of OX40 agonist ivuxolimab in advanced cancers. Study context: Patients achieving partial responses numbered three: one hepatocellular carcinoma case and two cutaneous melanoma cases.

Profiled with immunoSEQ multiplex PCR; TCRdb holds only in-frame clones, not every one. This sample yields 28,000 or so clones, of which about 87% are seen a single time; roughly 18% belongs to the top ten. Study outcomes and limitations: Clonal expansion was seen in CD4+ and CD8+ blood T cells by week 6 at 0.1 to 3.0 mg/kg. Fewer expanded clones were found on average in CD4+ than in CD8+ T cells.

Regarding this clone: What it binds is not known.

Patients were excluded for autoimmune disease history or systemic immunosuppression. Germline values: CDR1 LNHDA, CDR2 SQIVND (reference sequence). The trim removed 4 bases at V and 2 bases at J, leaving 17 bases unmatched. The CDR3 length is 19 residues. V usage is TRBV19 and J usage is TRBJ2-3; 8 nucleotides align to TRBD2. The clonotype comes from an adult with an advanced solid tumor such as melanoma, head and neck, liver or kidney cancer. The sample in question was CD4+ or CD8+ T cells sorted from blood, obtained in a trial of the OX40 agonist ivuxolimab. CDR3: CASSTLTSGAGAPTDTQYF. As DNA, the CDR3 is TGTGCCAGTAGTACCTTAACCTCGGGAGCGGGGGCCCCCACAGATACGCAGTATTTT.